This passage covers 13 T cell receptor beta chains from one sample sequenced in a study of Ad26.COV2.S vaccination and SARS-CoV-2 variants. Treatment here: over 15 received Ad26.COV2.S at low or high dose, single or two shots; about 5 received placebo; per-sample allocation not given. Each sample was drawn 63 days after the first injection (of vaccine or placebo). Method: immunoSEQ multiplex PCR; TCRdb's copy keeps in-frame clones and lacks some. The sample carries about 460,000 clones, 70% to 90% recorded once. Sequencing was performed on peripheral blood, taken in a trial of Ad26.COV2.S vaccine versus placebo. These receptors were obtained from a person between 18 and 65 years old who received the Ad26.COV2.S COVID-19 vaccine or a placebo.

V and J are TRBV7-2 and TRBJ2-3, with 9 bases aligning to TRBD1. J lost 2 bases, V lost 6 bases, and 12 bases had no gene match. This CDR3 has 17 amino acids. From germline, CDR1 is SGHTA and CDR2 FQGNSA. The CDR3 nucleotides read TGTGCCAGCAGACCGGACAGGGGTAATTCCGTCACAGATACGCAGTATTTT. Protein: CASRPDRGNSVTDTQYF.

The gene calls are TRBV11-2 and TRBJ2-7, with D maybe TRBD1 (6 bases). Deletions cut 1 base from V and 2 bases from J, with 15 bases between. CDR1 and CDR2 (germline): SGHAT, FQNNGV. The CDR3 covers 16 residues. The CDR3 here is CASSLGNREGAYEQYF. CDR3 bases: TGTGCCAGCAGCTTAGGAAACAGGGAAGGGGCCTACGAGCAGTACTTC.

This clone has a single count. The chain carries TRBV7-2 and TRBJ2-5; D possibly corresponds to TRBD2 (6 bases). Looked up from germline, CDR1 is SGHTA and CDR2 is FQGNSA. The CDR3 runs 15 residues. Trimming removed 2 bases at V and 5 bases at J, with 15 bases between. The CDR3 sequence is CASSLIRGGKETQYF. The CDR3 DNA reads as TGTGCCAGCAGCTTAATTCGCGGCGGGAAGGAGACCCAGTACTTC.

The rearrangement uses TRBV7-9 and TRBJ1-4, with unresolved D. Trimming removed 10 bases at V and 5 bases at J, with 17 bases between. The CDR3 has 14 residues. CDR1 and CDR2 from the germline V gene are SEHNR and FQNEAQ (reference sequence). The CDR3 bases are TGTGCCACCAAGCCGGGCGGCGCGAATGAAAAACTGTTTTTT. Translated: CATKPGGANEKLFF.

The chain is built from TRBV3-1 (or the pseudogene TRBV3-2) and TRBJ1-3; D ambiguous. The germline V gene has CDR1 LGHDT and CDR2 YNNKEL (reference sequence). The CDR3 contains 16 residues. Trimming cost V 2 bases and J 0 bases, with 11 bases left between them. In DNA, the CDR3 is TGTGCCAGCAGCCAATTGGAGGCCTACTCTGGAAACACCATATATTTT. Its protein product is CASSQLEAYSGNTIYF.

The rearrangement uses TRBV5-1 and TRBJ2-1, with 10 bases matching TRBD2. CDR3 size: 16 residues. Trimming removed 4 bases from V and 4 bases from J; junction bases left unmatched: 8. Germline CDR1 reads SGHRS; CDR2 reads YFSETQ. In DNA, the CDR3 is TGCGCCAGCAGCGAGCCGGGACTAGCGACTTACAATGAGCAGTTCTTC. Protein sequence: CASSEPGLATYNEQFF.

This clone was picked up one time. The V call is TRBV11-2, the J call TRBJ1-2, with D maybe TRBD1 (5 bases). CDR3 length equals 14 residues. Looked up from germline, CDR1 is SGHAT and CDR2 is FQNNGV. V was pared by 3 bases and J by 1 base, with 9 bases between. CDR3 bases: TGTGCCAGCAGCTTGGGGACGGGTAACTATGGCTACACCTTC. Protein: CASSLGTGNYGYTF.

The chain uses TRBV15 and TRBJ1-6; 9 nucleotides match TRBD1. CDR1 LNHNV and CDR2 YYDKDF come from the germline V gene (reference sequence). Germline trimming cut 3 bases from V and 7 bases from J; bases unmatched to any gene: 7. This CDR3 is built from 16 residues. CDR3 bases: TGTGCCACCAGCAGTCGGCTGGACAGGGGAAATTCACCCCTCCACTTT. This encodes CATSSRLDRGNSPLHF.

The chain carries TRBV13 and TRBJ2-1; no clear D gene. The CDR3 spans 14 residues. V lost 4 bases and J 0 bases, leaving 7 bases between the germline ends. CDR1 and CDR2 (germline): PRHDT, FYEKMQ (reference sequence). The CDR3 DNA sequence: TGTGCCAGCAGCTCCCTCGGCTCCTACAATGAGCAGTTCTTC. Translation: CASSSLGSYNEQFF.

The V gene is TRBV18, the J gene TRBJ1-6, with no clear D. The CDR3 is made up of 18 amino acids. CDR1 is KGHSH and CDR2 is LQKENI in the germline V gene. Between the trimmed V and J ends, which lost 3 bases and 0 bases, there was a span of 15 bases. CDR3 amino acids: CASSPQQPDASYNSPLHF. CDR3 sequence (DNA): TGTGCCAGCTCACCTCAACAGCCCGACGCCTCCTATAATTCACCCCTCCACTTT.

The chain has TRBV6-1 and TRBJ1-3, with D possibly TRBD1 on 5 matching bases. Germline V CDR1 and CDR2: MNHNS, SASEGT. The CDR3 spans 17 residues. Trimming took off 3 bases at V and 0 bases at J, with 15 bases between the two ends. Written as DNA, the CDR3 is TGTGCCAGCAGTGACAGGGCCACGTACTACTCTGGAAACACCATATATTTT. As protein: CASSDRATYYSGNTIYF.

The chain employs TRBV28 and TRBJ2-1; D gene unclear. Trimming pared 2 bases from V and 5 bases from J, leaving 4 bases between. CDR1 MDHEN and CDR2 SYDVKM come from the germline V gene. This CDR3 spans 12 amino acids. Here the CDR3 reads CASSLGDNEQFF. CDR3 coding DNA: TGTGCCAGCAGTTTAGGAGACAATGAGCAGTTCTTC.

The chain joins TRBV19 to TRBJ2-7; no reliable D call. The V gene's germline CDR1 is LNHDA and CDR2 SQIVND (reference sequence). V lost 3 bases and J lost 3, with 9 bases in between. CDR3 length equals 13 residues. The CDR3 spells CASSMSNVYEQYF. Here the CDR3 DNA reads TGTGCCAGTAGTATGTCGAATGTCTACGAGCAGTACTTC.